This entry concerns a single T cell receptor (beta chain). Produced via immunoSEQ multiplex PCR; TCRdb's table is partial and in-frame only. This table holds about 230,000 clones, about 85% found once. This entry is derived from a study of blood T cell repertoires in COVID-19. This CDR3 has 17 residues. Germline V gene lookup returns CDR1 LGHNA and CDR2 YNFKEQ. The V and J ends lost 0 bases and 5 bases, in that order; junction bases with no gene match: 10. The origin of this receptor is a woman older than 75 with acute or convalescent COVID-19. This sequence joins TRBV4-2 and TRBJ2-3; the match to TRBD2 covers 8 bases. The sample consisted of peripheral blood. CDR3: CASSQEFRGGQGDTQYF. The CDR3 nucleotides read TGTGCCAGCAGCCAAGAATTTCGCGGGGGGCAGGGAGATACGCAGTATTTT.